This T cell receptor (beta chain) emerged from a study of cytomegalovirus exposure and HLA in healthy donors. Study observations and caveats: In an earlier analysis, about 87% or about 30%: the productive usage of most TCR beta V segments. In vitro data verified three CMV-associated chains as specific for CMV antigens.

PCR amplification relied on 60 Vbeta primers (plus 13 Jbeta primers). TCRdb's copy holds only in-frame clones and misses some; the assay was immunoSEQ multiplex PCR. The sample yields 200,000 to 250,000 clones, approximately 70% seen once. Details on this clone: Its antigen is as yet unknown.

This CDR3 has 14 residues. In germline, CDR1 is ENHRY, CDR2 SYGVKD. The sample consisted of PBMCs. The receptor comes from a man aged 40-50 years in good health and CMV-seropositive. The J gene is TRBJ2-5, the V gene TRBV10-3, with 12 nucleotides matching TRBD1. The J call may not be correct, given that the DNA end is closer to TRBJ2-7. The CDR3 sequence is CAISVGQGAYEQYF. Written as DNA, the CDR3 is TGTGCCATCAGTGTGGGACAGGGGGCTTACGAGCAGTACTTC.